What follows describes a single T cell receptor (beta chain). This record comes from a study of PD-L1 blockade in urothelial cancer. Method: immunoSEQ multiplex PCR; TCRdb's copy keeps in-frame clones and lacks some. The table shows 44,000 or so clones, with approximately 88% occurring only once. The CDR3 length is 17 residues. The V gene end was trimmed by 0 bases and the J gene end by 2 bases; junction bases not matched to a gene: 8. Germline V gene lookup returns CDR1 SGHNT and CDR2 YYREEE (reference sequence). This clonotype was obtained from an elderly man with urothelial cancer. The specimen was PBMCs, collected around atezolizumab (anti-PD-L1) treatment. This rearrangement joins TRBV5-4 to TRBJ2-7; TRBD2 agrees at 10 bases. CDR3 nucleotides: TGTGCCAGCAGCTTGGGTACTAGCGGGATCGGGGCCTACGAGCAGTACTTC. It specifies CASSLGTSGIGAYEQYF.